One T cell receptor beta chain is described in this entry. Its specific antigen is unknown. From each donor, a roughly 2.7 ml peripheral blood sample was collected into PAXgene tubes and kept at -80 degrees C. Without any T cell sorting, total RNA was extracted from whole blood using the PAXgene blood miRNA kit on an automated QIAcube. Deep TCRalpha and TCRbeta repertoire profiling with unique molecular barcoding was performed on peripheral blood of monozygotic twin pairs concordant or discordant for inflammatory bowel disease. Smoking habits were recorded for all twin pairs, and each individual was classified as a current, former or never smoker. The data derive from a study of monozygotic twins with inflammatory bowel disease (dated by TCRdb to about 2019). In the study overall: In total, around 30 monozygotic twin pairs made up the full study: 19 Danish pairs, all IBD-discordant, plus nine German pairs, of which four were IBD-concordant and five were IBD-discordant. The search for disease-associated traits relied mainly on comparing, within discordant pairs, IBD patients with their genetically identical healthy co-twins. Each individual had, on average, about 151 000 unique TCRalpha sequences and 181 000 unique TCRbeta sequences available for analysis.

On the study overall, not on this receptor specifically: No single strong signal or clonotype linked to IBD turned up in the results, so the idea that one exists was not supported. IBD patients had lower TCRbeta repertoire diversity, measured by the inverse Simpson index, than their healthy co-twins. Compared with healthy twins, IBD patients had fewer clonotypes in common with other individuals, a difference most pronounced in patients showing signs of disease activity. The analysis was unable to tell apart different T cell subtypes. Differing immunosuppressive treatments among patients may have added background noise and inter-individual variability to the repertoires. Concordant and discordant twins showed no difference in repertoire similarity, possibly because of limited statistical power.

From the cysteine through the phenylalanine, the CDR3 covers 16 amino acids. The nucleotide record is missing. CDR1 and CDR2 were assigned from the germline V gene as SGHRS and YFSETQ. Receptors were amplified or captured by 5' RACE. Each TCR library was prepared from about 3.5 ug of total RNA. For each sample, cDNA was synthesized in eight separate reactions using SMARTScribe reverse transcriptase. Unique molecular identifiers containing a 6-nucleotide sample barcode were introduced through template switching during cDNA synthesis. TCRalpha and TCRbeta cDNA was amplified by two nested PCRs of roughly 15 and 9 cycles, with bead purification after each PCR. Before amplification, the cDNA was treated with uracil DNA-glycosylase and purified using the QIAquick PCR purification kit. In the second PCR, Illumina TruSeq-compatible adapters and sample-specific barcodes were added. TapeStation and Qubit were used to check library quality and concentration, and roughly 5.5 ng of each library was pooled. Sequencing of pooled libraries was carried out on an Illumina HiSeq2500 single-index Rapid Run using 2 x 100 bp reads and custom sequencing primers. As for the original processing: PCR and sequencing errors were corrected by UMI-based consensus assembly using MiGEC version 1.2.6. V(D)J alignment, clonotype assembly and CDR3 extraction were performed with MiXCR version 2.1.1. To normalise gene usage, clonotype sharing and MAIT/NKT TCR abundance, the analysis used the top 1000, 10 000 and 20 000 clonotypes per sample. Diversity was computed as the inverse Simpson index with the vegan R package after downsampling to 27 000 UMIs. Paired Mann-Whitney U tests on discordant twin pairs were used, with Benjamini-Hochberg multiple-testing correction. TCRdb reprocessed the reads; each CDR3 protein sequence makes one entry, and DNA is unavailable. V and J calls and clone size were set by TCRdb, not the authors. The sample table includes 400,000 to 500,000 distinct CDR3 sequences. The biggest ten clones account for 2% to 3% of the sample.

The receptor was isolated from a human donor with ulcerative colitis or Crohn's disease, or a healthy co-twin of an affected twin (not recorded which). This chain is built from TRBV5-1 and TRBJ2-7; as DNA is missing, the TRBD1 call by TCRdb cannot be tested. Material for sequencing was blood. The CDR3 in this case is CASSPQRAGSSYEQYF.